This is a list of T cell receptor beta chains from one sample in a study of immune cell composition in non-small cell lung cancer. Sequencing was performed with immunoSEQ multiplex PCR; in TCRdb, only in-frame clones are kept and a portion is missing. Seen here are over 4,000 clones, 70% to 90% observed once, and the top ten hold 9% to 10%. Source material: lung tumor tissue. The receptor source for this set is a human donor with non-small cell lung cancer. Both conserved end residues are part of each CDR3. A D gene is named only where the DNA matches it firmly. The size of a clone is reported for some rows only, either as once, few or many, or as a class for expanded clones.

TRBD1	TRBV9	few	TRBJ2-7	CASSAGDRGPYEQYF	TGTGCCAGCAGCGCCGGGGACAGGGGGCCCTACGAGCAGTACTTC
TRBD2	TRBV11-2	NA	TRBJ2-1	CASSLLRLADTSYNEQFF	TGTGCCAGCAGCTTACTCCGACTAGCGGATACCTCCTACAATGAGCAGTTCTTC
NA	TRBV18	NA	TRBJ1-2	CASSPIQGSYGYTF	TGTGCCAGCTCACCGATACAGGGCAGCTATGGCTACACCTTC
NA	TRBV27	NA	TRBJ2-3	CASSFIFSAVPSSTDTQYF	TGTGCCAGCAGTTTTATTTTTTCTGCGGTCCCTTCTAGCACAGATACGCAGTATTTT
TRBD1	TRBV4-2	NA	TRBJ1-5	CASSQVQGGSNQPQHF	TGTGCCAGCAGCCAAGTACAGGGGGGTAGCAATCAGCCCCAGCATTTT
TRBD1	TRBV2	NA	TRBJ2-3	CASVGRGSVDTQYF	TGTGCCAGCGTGGGCAGGGGGTCCGTAGATACGCAGTATTTT
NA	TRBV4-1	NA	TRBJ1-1	CASSREGDTEAFF	TGCGCCAGCAGCCGCGAAGGGGACACTGAAGCTTTCTTT
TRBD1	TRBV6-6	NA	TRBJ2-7	CASSYTGTGIHEQYF	TGTGCCAGCAGTTACACCGGGACAGGGATCCACGAGCAGTACTTC
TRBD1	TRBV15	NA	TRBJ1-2	CATSLLTGAYGYTF	TGTGCCACCAGCCTTTTGACAGGGGCCTATGGCTACACCTTC
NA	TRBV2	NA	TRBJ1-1	CASSSGRGTEAFF	TGTGCCAGCAGTAGCGGGCGGGGAACTGAAGCTTTCTTT
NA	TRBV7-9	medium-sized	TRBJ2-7	CASSLEGTQGSHEQYF	TGTGCCAGCAGCTTAGAGGGGACCCAGGGGAGCCACGAGCAGTACTTC
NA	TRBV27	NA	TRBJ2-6	CASRLRGAGANVLTF	TGTGCCAGCAGGCTTAGGGGTGCTGGGGCCAACGTCCTGACTTTC
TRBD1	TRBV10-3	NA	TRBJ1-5	CAISARAIRQGSNQPQHF	TGTGCCATCTCTGCACGGGCTATTCGACAGGGGAGCAATCAGCCCCAGCATTTT
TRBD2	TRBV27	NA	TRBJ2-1	CASSLYTAGVPNEQFF	TGTGCCAGCAGTTTATACACCGCGGGAGTGCCCAATGAGCAGTTCTTC
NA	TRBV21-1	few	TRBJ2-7	CASSKAGRGGEQYF	TGTGCCAGCAGCAAAGCAGGGCGCGGAGGCGAGCAGTACTTC
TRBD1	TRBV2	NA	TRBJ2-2	CASSPRTGTGELFF	TGTGCCAGCAGTCCACGGACAGGCACCGGGGAGCTGTTTTTT
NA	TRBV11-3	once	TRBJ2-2	CASSLEGATGELFF	TGTGCCAGCAGTCTTGAAGGGGCCACCGGGGAGCTGTTTTTT
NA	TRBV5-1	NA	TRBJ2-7	CASSPFEGLPTPNEYEQYF	TGCGCCAGCAGCCCTTTCGAGGGACTCCCCACCCCGAACGAGTACGAGCAGTACTTC
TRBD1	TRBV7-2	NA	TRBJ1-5	CASSLSQGAGQPQHF	TGTGCCAGCAGCTTAAGCCAGGGGGCAGGGCAGCCCCAGCATTTT
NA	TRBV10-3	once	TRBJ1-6	CAATQGSYSPLHF	TGTGCCGCGACACAGGGATCATATTCACCCCTCCACTTT
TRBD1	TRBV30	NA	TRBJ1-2	CAWSPGQGAYGYTF	TGTGCCTGGAGCCCGGGACAGGGGGCCTATGGCTACACCTTC
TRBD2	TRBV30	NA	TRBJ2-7	CAWLAGPSYEQYF	TGTGCCTGGCTAGCGGGTCCCTCCTACGAGCAGTACTTC
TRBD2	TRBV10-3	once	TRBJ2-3	CAISDSRTETSGTGFAARDTQYF	TGTGCCATCAGTGATTCGAGGACAGAGACTAGCGGGACCGGTTTCGCTGCTCGGGATACGCAGTATTTT
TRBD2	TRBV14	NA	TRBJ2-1	CASSGDTSGSSYNEQFF	TGTGCCAGCAGCGGTGACACTAGCGGGAGCTCCTACAATGAGCAGTTCTTC
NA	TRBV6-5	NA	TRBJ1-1	CASEGDTEAFF	TGTGCCAGCGAGGGGGACACTGAAGCTTTCTTT
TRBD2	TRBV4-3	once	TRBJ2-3	CASSPIGREGGRGTQYF	TGCGCCAGCAGCCCCATCGGGAGGGAGGGGGGGAGAGGTACGCAGTATTTT
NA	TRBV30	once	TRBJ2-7	CAYRDLLYEQYF	TGTGCCTACCGGGATTTGCTCTACGAGCAGTACTTC
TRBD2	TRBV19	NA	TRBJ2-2	CASSPSGLAGVGELFF	TGTGCCAGTAGCCCCTCCGGGCTAGCGGGAGTCGGGGAGCTGTTTTTT
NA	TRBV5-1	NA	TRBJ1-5	CASSGDPREAQHF	TGCGCCAGCAGCGGCGATCCCAGGGAGGCCCAGCATTTT
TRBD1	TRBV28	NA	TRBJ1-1	CASSSAGGAVRAFF	TGTGCCAGCAGTTCCGCAGGGGGCGCGGTGCGCGCTTTCTTT
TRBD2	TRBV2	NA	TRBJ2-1	CASGRTSEPYNEQFF	TGTGCCAGCGGCCGGACTAGCGAGCCATACAATGAGCAGTTCTTC